Shown below are 9 T cell receptor beta chains from a single sample sequenced in a study of blood T cell repertoires in COVID-19. The protocol was immunoSEQ multiplex PCR, while the TCRdb copy is restricted to in-frame clones and leaves out a portion. This table holds some 320,000 clones, roughly nine tenths found once. Sequences were obtained from PBMCs or T cells enriched from blood (not recorded which). The source of these receptors is a man between 60 and 70 years old who had recovered from COVID-19.

V and J are TRBV6-5 and TRBJ1-4; 7 bases are a match to TRBD1. The CDR3 is 14 residues long. Germline V gives CDR1 MNHEY, CDR2 SVGAGI. V gave up 6 bases and J gave up 3 bases; unmatched junction bases: 4. The CDR3 loop reads CASSRDSSNEKLFF. CDR3 DNA sequence: TGTGCCAGCAGCAGGGACAGCTCTAATGAAAAACTGTTTTTT.

The V and J genes are TRBV25-1 and TRBJ1-2; the D is unclear. The CDR3 extends over 14 amino acids. CDR1 and CDR2 (germline): MGHDK, SYGVNS. V was shortened by 3 bases and J by 4 bases, with 12 bases between the two germline ends. CDR3 DNA sequence: TGTGCCAGCAGTGAGTCAGGCAACTTCTATGGCTACACCTTC. Encoded protein: CASSESGNFYGYTF.

CDR3: CASSIMPGQAYEQYF. The CDR3, as DNA: TGTGCCAGCAGCATAATGCCGGGACAGGCTTATGAGCAGTACTTC. This chain links TRBV9 with TRBJ2-7; 8 positions match TRBD1. The junction had 13 bases not matched to a gene; V was cut back by 4 bases and J by 7 bases. CDR1 is SGDLS, CDR2 YYNGEE, per germline. This CDR3 comprises 15 residues.

The V and J genes are TRBV21-1 and TRBJ1-6; the tabulated D call, TRBD1, remains unverified against the DNA. TRBV21-1 is a recognized pseudogene. This CDR3 is built from 17 residues. The CDR3 DNA is TGTGCCAGCAGCAAAGTATTTCTGGACAGATTGACTACACCCCTCCACTTT. It translates to CASSKVFLDRLTTPLHF.

This clone came up a few times. The chain employs TRBV2 and TRBJ1-3; a possible D gene is TRBD1 (5 bases). The CDR3 totals 15 residues. Per germline, CDR1 SNHLY and CDR2 FYNNEI. Trimming removed 7 bases at V and 0 bases at J, with 13 bases between. The CDR3 is CASIFWQGSGNTIYF. For the CDR3, the DNA is TGTGCCAGCATATTTTGGCAGGGCTCTGGAAACACCATATATTTT.

This sequence joins TRBV27 and TRBJ1-1, with D perhaps matching TRBD1 (6 bases). This CDR3 is built from 15 residues. The ends were cut back, 4 bases at V and 7 bases at J, with 19 bases in the middle. The germline V gene has CDR1 MNHEY and CDR2 SMNVEV (reference sequence). As DNA, the CDR3 is TGTGCCAGCAGTTCGGCGGGGGCGGGTGGGAGTGAAGCTTTCTTT. This gives the protein CASSSAGAGGSEAFF.

The chain is built from TRBV9 and TRBJ2-7, with TRBD2 matching over 11 bases. Trimming removed 4 bases from V and 3 bases from J; junction bases left unmatched: 3. Germline V gene lookup returns CDR1 SGDLS and CDR2 YYNGEE. CDR3 size: 14 residues. The CDR3 here is CASSPGLADYEQYF. As DNA, the CDR3 is TGTGCCAGCAGCCCGGGACTAGCGGACTACGAGCAGTACTTC.

The V gene is TRBV11-2, the J gene TRBJ2-7; maybe TRBD1 (5 bases). Trimming left V 5 bases short and J 7 bases short, with 24 bases between. The CDR3 is 16 residues long. Germline CDR1 SGHAT, CDR2 FQNNGV. The CDR3 DNA reads as TGTGCCAGCAGCCTGGTGGGGCCGCAGAACCTAGAGGAGCAGTACTTC. It is translated as CASSLVGPQNLEEQYF.

This chain uses TRBV28 with TRBJ1-6; 7 bases match TRBD1. The trim removed 6 bases at V and 3 bases at J, leaving 2 bases unmatched. Germline V lookup: CDR1 MDHEN, CDR2 SYDVKM. The CDR3 has 14 amino acids. DNA of the CDR3: TGTGCCAGCAGGGGACAGAACTATAATTCACCCCTCCACTTT. Its protein product is CASRGQNYNSPLHF.